The TCR beta chain under discussion was sequenced for a study of radiotherapy plus CTLA-4 blockade in lung cancer. Study outcomes and limitations: Some TCR clones had been derived from tumors. These clones expanded in peripheral blood after radiotherapy plus ipilimumab. Reported findings show early blood T cell clone dynamics, with interferon-beta, best predicted response.

To note about this clone: As yet, its antigen is unknown.

Profiling relied on immunoSEQ multiplex PCR, and the TCRdb table lists in-frame clones only, not all of them. This table has 70,000 to 90,000 clones, 78% appearing once. Chemo-refractory metastatic non-small-cell lung cancer patients received focal radiation with ipilimumab CTLA-4 blockade. CDR1 and CDR2 (germline): SGHTS, YDEGEE. CDR3 length equals 16 residues. Germline trimming cut 4 bases from V and 0 bases from J; bases unmatched to any gene: 7. This sample comprised peripheral blood, obtained from a patient treated with radiotherapy plus ipilimumab. The sequence was collected from a human donor with non-small cell lung cancer whose response to radiotherapy plus ipilimumab could not be evaluated. Some clones in this sample may be carry-over from other donors' samples. The chain links TRBV5-8 to TRBJ1-3; 7 nucleotides agree with TRBD1. CDR3: CASSPGTVLSGNTIYF. The CDR3 bases are TGTGCCAGCAGCCCTGGGACAGTCCTCTCTGGAAACACCATATATTTT.